The present entry profiles one TCR beta chain with its context. RNA, at roughly 0.45 to 1 ug, was reverse transcribed with random hexamers. In TCRdb, the immunoSEQ multiplex PCR reads were re-called with MiXCR into one record per CDR3 protein. The repertoire has 140,000 to 150,000 distinct CDR3 sequences, around 96% of them found once; the top ten carry approximately 0.11%. The CDR3 runs 12 residues. V was shortened by 5 bases and J by 3 bases, with 8 bases between the two germline ends. CDR1 is SGHRS, CDR2 YFSETQ, per germline. The entry originates in a study of CD8 T cells in Susac syndrome. The sequence came from a human donor with multiple sclerosis. The sample consisted of CD4+ T cells from PBMCs. V gene TRBV5-1 combines with J gene TRBJ2-5; D is ambiguous. CDR3 residues: CASSVGKETQYF. CDR3 sequence (DNA): TGCGCCAGCAGTGTGGGGAAAGAGACCCAGTACTTC.